The 2 T cell receptor beta chains below were found in one sample sequenced in a study of cytomegalovirus exposure and HLA in healthy donors. PCR was performed using 60 Vbeta and 13 Jbeta primers. The table came from immunoSEQ multiplex PCR; TCRdb's copy has only in-frame clones and leaves some out. The sample has more than 55,000 clones; 65% to 90% are singletons. The sequenced material came from PBMCs. These receptor sequences come from a human donor in good health.

There are a few counts of this clone. The V call is TRBV7-8, the J call TRBJ1-2; 7 bases match TRBD1. The CDR3 loop spans 17 amino acids. Looked up from germline, CDR1 is SGHVS and CDR2 is FQNEAQ. Trimming removed 4 bases from V and 0 bases from J; junction bases left unmatched: 11. CDR3 residues: CASSSRGTEQSNYGYTF. The CDR3, as DNA: TGTGCCAGCAGCTCTAGGGGGACAGAGCAATCTAACTATGGCTACACCTTC.

The CDR3: CASSLVWSGQGELFF. In DNA, the CDR3 is TGTGCCAGCAGCTTAGTTTGGTCGGGACAGGGAGAACTGTTTTTT. The chain combines TRBV7-9 with TRBJ1-4, with TRBD1 identical over 9 bases. The CDR3 has 15 amino acids. Trimming took 1 base from V and 12 from J; bases not matched to a gene: 9. Germline assignment: CDR1 SEHNR and CDR2 FQNEAQ (reference sequence).